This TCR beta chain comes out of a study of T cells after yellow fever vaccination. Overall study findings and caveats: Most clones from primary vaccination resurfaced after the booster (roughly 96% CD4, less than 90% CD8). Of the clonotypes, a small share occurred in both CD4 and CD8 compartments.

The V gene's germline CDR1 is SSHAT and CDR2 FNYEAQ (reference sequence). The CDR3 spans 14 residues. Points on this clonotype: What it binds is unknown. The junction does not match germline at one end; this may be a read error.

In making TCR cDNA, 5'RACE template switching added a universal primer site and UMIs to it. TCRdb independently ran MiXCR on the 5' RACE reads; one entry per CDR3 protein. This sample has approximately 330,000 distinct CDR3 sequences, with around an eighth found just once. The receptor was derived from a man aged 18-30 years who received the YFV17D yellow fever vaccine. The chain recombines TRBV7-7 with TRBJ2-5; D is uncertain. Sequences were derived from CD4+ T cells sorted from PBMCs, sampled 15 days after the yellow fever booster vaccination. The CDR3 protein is CASSRNLGKETQYF. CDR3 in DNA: TGTGCTAGCAGCCGCAACCTGGGGAAAGAGACCCAGTACTTC.